The 16 T cell receptor beta chains below all came from one sample that was sequenced in a study of OX40 agonist ivuxolimab in advanced cancers. Profiling relied on immunoSEQ multiplex PCR, and the TCRdb table lists in-frame clones only, not all of them. The sample records approximately 13,000 clones, 77% being singletons. Sequenced here: CD4+ or CD8+ T cells sorted from blood, sampled in a trial of the OX40 agonist ivuxolimab. The source is an adult with an advanced solid tumor such as melanoma, head and neck, liver or kidney cancer.

This clone came up a few times. The genes are TRBV11-1 and TRBJ2-7; 8 bases align to TRBD1. The germline gives CDR1 SGHAT, CDR2 FQDESV (reference sequence). The CDR3 has 13 residues. The ends lost 6 bases at V and 4 bases at J; junction bases unmatched: 5. Written as DNA, the CDR3 is TGTGCCAGCAGAGACAGGGGAGGATACGAGCAGTACTTC. Protein product: CASRDRGGYEQYF.

This clone has more than one count but fewer than ten. The chain has TRBV12-5 and TRBJ2-7; tentative D call: TRBD1 (6 bases). Germline V gene lookup returns CDR1 LGHNT and CDR2 FRNRAP. V lost 1 base to trimming and J lost 3 bases, with 10 bases between them. This CDR3 is 14 amino acids long. The CDR3 loop is CASGLGQVNYEQYF. As DNA, the CDR3 is TGTGCTAGTGGTTTGGGACAGGTAAACTACGAGCAGTACTTC.

V is TRBV10-3 and J is TRBJ1-2, with 8 bases lining up with TRBD1. CDR3 size: 15 residues. Germline CDR1 and CDR2: ENHRY and SYGVKD. Trimming cost V 3 bases and J 8 bases; bases outside gene matches: 11. CDR3 sequence reads: CAISDRQGTLDGYTF. CDR3 in DNA: TGTGCCATCAGTGACCGACAGGGGACCCTAGACGGCTACACCTTC.

This clone appeared once. V and J are TRBV5-5 and TRBJ2-3; 10 nucleotides line up with TRBD1. The J segment lost 6 bases and the V segment lost 0 bases, leaving 7 bases of the junction unmatched. Germline V gives CDR1 SGHKS, CDR2 YYEKEE (reference sequence). The CDR3 has 16 residues. The CDR3 DNA reads as TGTGCCAGCAGCTTGGAATTGACAGGGGGCAGGGATACGCAGTATTTT. It translates to CASSLELTGGRDTQYF. The full variable domain, in which reference TRBV5-5 and TRBJ2-3 provide the parts outside the CDR3, is DAGVTQSPTHLIKTRGQQVTLRCSPISGHKSVSWYQQVLGQGPQFIFQYYEKEERGRGNFPDRFSARQFPNYSSELNVNALLLGDSALYLCASSLELTGGRDTQYFGPGTRLTVL.

The gene calls are TRBV6-5 and TRBJ2-1, with 8 nucleotides matching TRBD2. Germline loops: CDR1 MNHEY, CDR2 SVGAGI. This CDR3 region has 15 residues. The J segment lost 6 bases and the V segment lost 6 bases, leaving 10 bases of the junction unmatched. CDR3: CASRLIAGTSNEQFF. CDR3 coding DNA: TGTGCCAGCAGATTAATAGCGGGAACATCCAATGAGCAGTTCTTC.

The V call is TRBV7-8, the J call TRBJ2-2; a possible D gene is TRBD1 (5 bases). The CDR3 is made up of 16 amino acids. CDR1 is SGHVS and CDR2 is FQNEAQ in the germline V gene. V lost 6 bases and J lost 7, with 21 bases in between. CDR3 region: CASRDDVGADGGELFF. The CDR3 nucleotides read TGTGCCAGCAGAGACGACGTAGGGGCCGACGGCGGGGAGCTGTTTTTT.

This chain connects TRBV9 to TRBJ1-1, with no clear D. V dropped 0 bases and J dropped 0 bases, with 3 bases sitting between them. From germline, CDR1 is SGDLS and CDR2 YYNGEE. This CDR3 contains 13 residues. The CDR3 bases are TGTGCCAGCAGCGTAGAATTGAACACTGAAGCTTTCTTT. Translated: CASSVELNTEAFF.

The DNA of the CDR3 is TGTGCCAGCGAAGGGGACTCTGGAAACACCATATATTTT. It is translated as CASEGDSGNTIYF. The chain is built from TRBV28 and TRBJ1-3; TRBD1 might be the D (5 bases). This CDR3 has 13 residues. Germline V gene data show CDR1 as MDHEN and CDR2 as SYDVKM. The V end lost 8 bases, the J end lost 0 bases, and 8 bases lay between the germline ends.

The chain joins TRBV30 to TRBJ1-4; D is ambiguous. Trimming shortened V by 2 bases and J by 7 bases, and 11 bases separated the two germline ends. The CDR3 runs 13 residues. From germline, CDR1 is GTSNPN and CDR2 SVGIG (reference sequence). CDR3 region: CAWSPPLSEKLFF. Here the CDR3 DNA reads TGTGCCTGGAGTCCTCCCTTGAGTGAAAAACTGTTTTTT. Supplemented by reference TRBV30 and TRBJ1-4, the full variable domain reads SQTIHQWPATLVQPVGSPLSLECTVEGTSNPNLYWYRQAAGRGLQLLFYSVGIGQISSEVPQNLSASRPQDRQFILSSKKLLLSDSGFYLCAWSPPLSEKLFFGSGTQLSVL.

The chain recombines TRBV5-1 with TRBJ2-2; 7 nucleotides line up with TRBD2. The germline V gene has CDR1 SGHRS and CDR2 YFSETQ. The CDR3 has 15 amino acids. Germline trimming cut 5 bases from V and 2 bases from J; bases unmatched to any gene: 6. The chain's CDR3 is CASRAGTTNTGELFF. CDR3 nucleotides: TGCGCCAGCAGGGCCGGGACTACCAACACCGGGGAGCTGTTTTTT.

This CDR3 reads CASSQASQELNTEAFF. The CDR3 DNA is TGCGCCAGCAGCCAAGCATCACAGGAGTTGAACACTGAAGCTTTCTTT. The J gene is TRBJ1-1, the V gene TRBV4-1; a weak D match, TRBD1 (5 bases). From germline, CDR1 is MGHRA and CDR2 YSYEKL. V lost 1 base to trimming and J lost 0 bases, with 12 bases between them. The CDR3 runs 16 residues.

This chain uses TRBV7-6 with TRBJ2-5; TRBD2 aligns across 8 bases. The CDR3 runs 14 residues. Germline assignment: CDR1 SGHVS and CDR2 FNYEAQ. The V and J ends lost 4 bases and 4 bases, in that order; junction bases with no gene match: 5. The CDR3 DNA reads TGTGCCAGCAGCTGGCGGGGGGTGGGAGAGACCCAGTACTTC. Translated: CASSWRGVGETQYF.

The V call is TRBV2, the J call TRBJ2-7; D is undetermined. Germline V gene data show CDR1 as SNHLY and CDR2 as FYNNEI. Trimming cost V 6 bases and J 6 bases, with 18 bases left between them. The CDR3 runs 14 residues. The CDR3 loop is CASSPATLVGEQYF. The CDR3 coding sequence is TGTGCCAGCAGCCCAGCCACGCTGGTAGGCGAGCAGTACTTC.

V and J are TRBV5-6 and TRBJ2-7; D tentatively reads TRBD1 or TRBD2 (5 bases each). This CDR3 is 14 amino acids long. Germline V gives CDR1 SGHDT, CDR2 YYEEEE. Trimming shortened V by 4 bases and J by 3 bases, and 14 bases separated the two germline ends. The CDR3 is CASSPTGRYYEQYF. DNA for the CDR3: TGTGCCAGCAGCCCAACGGGGCGATACTACGAGCAGTACTTC.

The rearrangement uses TRBV30 and TRBJ2-1; 8 nucleotides match TRBD2. The CDR3 totals 12 residues. V lost 4 bases and J lost 6; bases outside the gene matches: 2. Looked up from germline, CDR1 is GTSNPN and CDR2 is SVGIG (reference sequence). Here the CDR3 DNA reads TGTGCCTGGAAGACTAGCGTCAATGAGCAGTTCTTC. It codes for CAWKTSVNEQFF.

The chain carries TRBV2 and TRBJ2-7, with D perhaps given as TRBD1 or TRBD2 (5 bases each). The CDR3 spans 13 residues. Trimming shortened V by 6 bases and J by 2 bases, and 11 bases separated the two germline ends. Germline CDR1 is SNHLY and CDR2 is FYNNEI. CDR3 sequence (DNA): TGTGCCAGCAGGTGGGACGGAACCTACGAGCAGTACTTC. This encodes CASRWDGTYEQYF.